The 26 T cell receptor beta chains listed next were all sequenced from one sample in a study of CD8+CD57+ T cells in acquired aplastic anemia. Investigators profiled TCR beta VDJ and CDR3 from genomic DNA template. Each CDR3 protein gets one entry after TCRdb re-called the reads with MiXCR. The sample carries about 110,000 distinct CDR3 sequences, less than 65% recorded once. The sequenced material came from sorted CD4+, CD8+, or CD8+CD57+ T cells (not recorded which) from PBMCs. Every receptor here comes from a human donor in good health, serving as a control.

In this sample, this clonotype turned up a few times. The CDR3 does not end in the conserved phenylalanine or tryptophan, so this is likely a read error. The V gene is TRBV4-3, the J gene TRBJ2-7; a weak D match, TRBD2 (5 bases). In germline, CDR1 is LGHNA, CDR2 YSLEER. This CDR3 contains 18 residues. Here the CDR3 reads CTSSQDGPPSSSSYEQYL. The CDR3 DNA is TGCACCAGCAGCCAAGATGGACCCCCTAGCTCCTCTTCCTACGAGCAGTACCTC.

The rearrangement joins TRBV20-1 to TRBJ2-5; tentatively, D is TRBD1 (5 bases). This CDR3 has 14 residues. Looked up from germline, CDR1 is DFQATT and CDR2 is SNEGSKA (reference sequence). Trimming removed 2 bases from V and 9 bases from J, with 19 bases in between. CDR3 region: CSARSRAGDEAQYF. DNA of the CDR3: TGCAGTGCTAGAAGCAGGGCAGGAGACGAAGCCCAGTACTTC.

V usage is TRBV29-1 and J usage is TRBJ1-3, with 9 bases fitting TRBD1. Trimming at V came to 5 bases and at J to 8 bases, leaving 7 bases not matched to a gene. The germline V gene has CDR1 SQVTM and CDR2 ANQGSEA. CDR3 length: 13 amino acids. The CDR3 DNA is TGCAGCGTTATCGCCGGGACAGGGCACACCATATATTTT. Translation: CSVIAGTGHTIYF.

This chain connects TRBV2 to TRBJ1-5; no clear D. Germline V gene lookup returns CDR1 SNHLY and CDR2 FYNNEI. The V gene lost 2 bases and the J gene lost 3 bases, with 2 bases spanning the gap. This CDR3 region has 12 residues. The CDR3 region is CASSENNQPQHF. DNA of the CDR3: TGTGCCAGCAGTGAAAACAATCAGCCCCAGCATTTT.

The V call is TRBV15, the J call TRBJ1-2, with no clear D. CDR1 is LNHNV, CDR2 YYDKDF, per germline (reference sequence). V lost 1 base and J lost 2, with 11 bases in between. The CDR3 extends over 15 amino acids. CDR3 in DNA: TGTGCCACCAGCAGAGCGGGTACGGGGAACTATGGCTACACCTTC. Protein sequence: CATSRAGTGNYGYTF.

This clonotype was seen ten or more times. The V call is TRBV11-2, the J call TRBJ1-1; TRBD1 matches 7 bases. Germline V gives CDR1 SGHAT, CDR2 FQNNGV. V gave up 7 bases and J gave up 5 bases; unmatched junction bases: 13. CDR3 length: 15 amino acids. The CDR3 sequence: CASIATGVLETEAFF. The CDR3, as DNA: TGTGCCAGCATCGCCACAGGGGTTTTGGAGACTGAAGCTTTCTTT.

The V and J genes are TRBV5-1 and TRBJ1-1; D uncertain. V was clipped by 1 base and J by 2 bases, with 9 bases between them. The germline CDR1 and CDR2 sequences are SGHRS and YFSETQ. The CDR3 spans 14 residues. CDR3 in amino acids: CASSLTRQNTEAFF. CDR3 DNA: TGCGCCAGCAGCTTGACACGACAAAACACTGAAGCTTTCTTT.

As DNA, the CDR3 is TGTGCCATCAGTGAAAAAGGACCAGGCTACGAGCAGTACTTC. Amino acids: CAISEKGPGYEQYF. The chain is built from TRBV10-3 and TRBJ2-7; D not certain. V dropped 3 bases and J dropped 3 bases, with 12 bases sitting between them. Germline CDR1 reads ENHRY; CDR2 reads SYGVKD. CDR3 length: 14 residues.

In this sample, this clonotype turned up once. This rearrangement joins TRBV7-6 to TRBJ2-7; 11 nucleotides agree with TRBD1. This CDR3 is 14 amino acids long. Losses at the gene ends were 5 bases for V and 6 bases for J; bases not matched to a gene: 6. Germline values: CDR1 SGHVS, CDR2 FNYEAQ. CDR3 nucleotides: TGTGCCAGCAGCCTGGGGACAGGGGGGTCCGAGCAGTACTTC. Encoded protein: CASSLGTGGSEQYF.

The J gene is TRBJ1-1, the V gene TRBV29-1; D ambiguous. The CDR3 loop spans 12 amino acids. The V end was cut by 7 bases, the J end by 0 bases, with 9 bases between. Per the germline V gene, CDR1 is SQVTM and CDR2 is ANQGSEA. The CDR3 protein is CSGEGLNTEAFF. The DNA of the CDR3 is TGCAGCGGGGAGGGATTGAACACTGAAGCTTTCTTT.

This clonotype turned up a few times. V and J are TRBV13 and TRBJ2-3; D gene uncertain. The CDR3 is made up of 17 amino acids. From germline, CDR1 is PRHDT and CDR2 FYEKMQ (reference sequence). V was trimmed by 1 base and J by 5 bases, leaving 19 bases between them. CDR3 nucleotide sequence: TGTGCCAGCAGCTTAGTTTCTTGGGATTCGTTGGGAGATACGCAGTATTTT. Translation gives CASSLVSWDSLGDTQYF.

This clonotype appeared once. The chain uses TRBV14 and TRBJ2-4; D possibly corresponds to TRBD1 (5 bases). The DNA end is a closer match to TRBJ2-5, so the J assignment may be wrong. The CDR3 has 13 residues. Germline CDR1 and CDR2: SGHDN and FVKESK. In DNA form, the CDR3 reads TGTGCCAGCAGTTACGCAGGGCGGGAGACCCAGTACTTC. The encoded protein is CASSYAGRETQYF.

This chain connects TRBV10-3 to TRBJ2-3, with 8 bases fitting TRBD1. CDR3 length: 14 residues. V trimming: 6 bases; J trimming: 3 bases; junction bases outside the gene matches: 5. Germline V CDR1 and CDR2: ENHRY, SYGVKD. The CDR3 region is CAIRNGTGTDTQYF. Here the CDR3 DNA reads TGTGCCATCAGGAACGGGACAGGTACAGATACGCAGTATTTT.

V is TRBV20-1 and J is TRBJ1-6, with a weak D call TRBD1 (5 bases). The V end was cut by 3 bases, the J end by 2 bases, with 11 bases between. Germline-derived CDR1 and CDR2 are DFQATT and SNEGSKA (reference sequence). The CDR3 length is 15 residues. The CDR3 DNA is TGCAGTGCTAGGGGGGAAGGTGCCTATAATTCACCCCTCCACTTT. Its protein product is CSARGEGAYNSPLHF.

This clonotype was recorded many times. CDR3 region: CASSTSGTATNEKLFF. The DNA of the CDR3 is TGTGCCAGCAGCACCTCCGGGACTGCAACTAATGAAAAACTGTTTTTT. This chain joins TRBV9 and TRBJ1-4; a possible D gene is TRBD1 (5 bases). V was pared by 4 bases and J by 0 bases, with 13 bases between. The CDR3 is 16 amino acids. The germline V gene encodes CDR1 SGDLS and CDR2 YYNGEE.

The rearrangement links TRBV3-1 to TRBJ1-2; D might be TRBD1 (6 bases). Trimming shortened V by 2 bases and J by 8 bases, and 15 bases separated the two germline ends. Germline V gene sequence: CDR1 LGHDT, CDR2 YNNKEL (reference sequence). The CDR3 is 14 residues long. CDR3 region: CASSQTNQGYGYTF. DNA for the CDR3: TGTGCCAGCAGCCAAACAAACCAGGGGTACGGCTACACCTTC. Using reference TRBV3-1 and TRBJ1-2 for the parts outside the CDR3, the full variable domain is DTAVSQTPKYLVTQMGNDKSIKCEQNLGHDTMYWYKQDSKKFLKIMFSYNNKELIINETVPNRFSPKSPDKAHLNLHINSLELGDSAVYFCASSQTNQGYGYTFGSGTRLTVV.

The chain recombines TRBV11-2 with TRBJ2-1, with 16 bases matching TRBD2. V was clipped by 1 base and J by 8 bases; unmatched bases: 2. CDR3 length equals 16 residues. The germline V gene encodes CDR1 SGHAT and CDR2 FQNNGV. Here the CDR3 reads CASSLVGLAGGDEQFF. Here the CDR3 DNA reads TGTGCCAGCAGCTTAGTGGGACTAGCGGGGGGGGATGAGCAGTTCTTC.

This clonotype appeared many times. CDR3 sequence: CASSLEPEAESPQHF. For the CDR3, the DNA is TGCGCCAGCAGCTTGGAGCCAGAGGCAGAGTCCCCCCAGCATTTT. The genes are TRBV5-1 and TRBJ1-5; D call uncertain. CDR1 is SGHRS, CDR2 YFSETQ, per germline. Trimming cost V 0 bases and J 10 bases, with 17 bases left between them. There are 15 residues in the CDR3.

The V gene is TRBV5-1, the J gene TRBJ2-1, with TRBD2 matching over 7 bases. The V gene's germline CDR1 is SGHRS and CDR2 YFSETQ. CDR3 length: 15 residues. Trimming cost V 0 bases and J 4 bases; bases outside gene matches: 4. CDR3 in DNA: TGCGCCAGCAGCTTGGGAGGCGGGGGTTACAATGAGCAGTTCTTC. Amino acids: CASSLGGGGYNEQFF. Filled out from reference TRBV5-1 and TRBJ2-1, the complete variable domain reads KAGVTQTPRYLIKTRGQQVTLSCSPISGHRSVSWYQQTPGQGLQFLFEYFSETQRNKGNFPGRFSGRQFSNSRSEMNVSTLELGDSALYLCASSLGGGGYNEQFFGPGTRLTVL.

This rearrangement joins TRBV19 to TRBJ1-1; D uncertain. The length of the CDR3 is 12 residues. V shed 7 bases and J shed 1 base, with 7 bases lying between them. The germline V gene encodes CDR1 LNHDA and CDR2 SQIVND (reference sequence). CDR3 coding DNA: TGTGCCAGTATGTACCCGAACACTGAAGCTTTCTTT. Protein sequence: CASMYPNTEAFF. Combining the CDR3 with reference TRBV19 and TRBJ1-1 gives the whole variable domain DGGITQSPKYLFRKEGQNVTLSCEQNLNHDAMYWYRQDPGQGLRLIYYSQIVNDFQKGDIAEGYSVSREKKESFPLTVTSAQKNPTAFYLCASMYPNTEAFFGQGTRLTVV.

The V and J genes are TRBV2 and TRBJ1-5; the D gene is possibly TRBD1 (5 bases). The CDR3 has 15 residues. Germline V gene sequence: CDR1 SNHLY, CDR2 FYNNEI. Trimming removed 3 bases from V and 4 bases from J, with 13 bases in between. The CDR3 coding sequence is TGTGCCAGCAGTGAGGCGGGGCCATCGAATCAGCCCCAGCATTTT. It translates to CASSEAGPSNQPQHF. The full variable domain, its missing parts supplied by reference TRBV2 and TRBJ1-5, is EPEVTQTPSHQVTQMGQEVILRCVPISNHLYFYWYRQILGQKVEFLVSFYNNEISEKSEIFDDQFSVERPDGSNFTLKIRSTKLEDSAMYFCASSEAGPSNQPQHFGDGTRLSIL.

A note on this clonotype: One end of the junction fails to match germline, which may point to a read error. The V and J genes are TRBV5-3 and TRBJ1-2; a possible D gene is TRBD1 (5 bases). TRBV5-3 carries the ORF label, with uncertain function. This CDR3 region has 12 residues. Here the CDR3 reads CASSLGTVRYTF. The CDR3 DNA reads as TGTGCCAGCAGCTTGGGGACCGTCCGCTACACCTTC.

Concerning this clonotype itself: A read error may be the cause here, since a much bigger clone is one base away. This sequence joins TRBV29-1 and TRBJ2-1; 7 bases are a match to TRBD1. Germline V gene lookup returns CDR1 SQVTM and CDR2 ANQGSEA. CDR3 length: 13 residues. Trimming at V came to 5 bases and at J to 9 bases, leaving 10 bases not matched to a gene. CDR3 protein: CSVTGVDPGEQFF. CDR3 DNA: TGCAGCGTTACAGGGGTCGATCCCGGTGAGCAGTTCTTC.

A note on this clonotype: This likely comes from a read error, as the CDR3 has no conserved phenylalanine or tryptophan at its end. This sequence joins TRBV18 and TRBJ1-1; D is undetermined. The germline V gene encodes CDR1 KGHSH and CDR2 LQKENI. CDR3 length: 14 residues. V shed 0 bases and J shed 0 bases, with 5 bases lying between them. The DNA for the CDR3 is TGTGCCAGCTCACCACCCAGCCTGAACACTGAAGCTTTCCTT. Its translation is CASSPPSLNTEAFL.

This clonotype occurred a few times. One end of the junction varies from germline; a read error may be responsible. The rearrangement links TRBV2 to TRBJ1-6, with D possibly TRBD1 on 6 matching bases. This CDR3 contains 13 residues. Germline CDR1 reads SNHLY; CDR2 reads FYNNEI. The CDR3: CASSEGGASPLHF. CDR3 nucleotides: TGCGCCAGCAGTGAGGGGGGGGCCTCACCCCTCCACTTT.

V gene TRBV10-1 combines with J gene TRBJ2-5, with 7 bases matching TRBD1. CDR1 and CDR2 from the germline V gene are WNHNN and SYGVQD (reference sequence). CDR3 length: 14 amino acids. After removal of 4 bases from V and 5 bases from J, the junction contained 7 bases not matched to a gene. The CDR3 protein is CASSARGFGETQYF. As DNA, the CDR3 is TGCGCCAGCAGTGCCAGGGGGTTCGGGGAGACCCAGTACTTC.